This T cell receptor beta chain appears in the sequencing data of a study of spatial heterogeneity in lung cancer. Study-level background: Raw reads contained each unique TCR and UMI combination more than ten times on average.

The time point here: sample taken at primary tumor resection. Samples were donated by 72 untreated early-stage non-small cell lung cancer patients. Whole RNA from tumor, nontumor lung or frozen PBMC was sequenced unsorted. The ends were cut back, 1 base at V and 7 bases at J, with 11 bases in the middle. This CDR3 spans 13 amino acids. Per germline, CDR1 KGHSH and CDR2 LQKENI. MiXCR, applied by TCRdb to the 5' RACE reads, yields one record per CDR3 protein. The profile shows roughly 10,000 distinct CDR3 sequences, around 6% of them singletons. This clonotype showed up many times. This receptor was obtained from a male donor with early-stage non-small cell lung cancer. The chain links TRBV18 to TRBJ2-7; D uncertain. This specimen consisted of PBMCs, obtained at surgery. CDR3 coding DNA: TGTGCCAGCTCACCACAGACAATCAGGGAGCAGTACTTC. This translates into CASSPQTIREQYF.